This T cell receptor beta chain comes out of a study of blood T cells in healthy people across ages. Germline V gene lookup returns CDR1 SQVTM and CDR2 ANQGSEA. V lost 6 bases and J 4 bases, leaving 18 bases between the germline ends. CDR3 length equals 14 residues. The use of a sample-barcoded 5' primer and a J-beta primer mix characterized a second PCR of roughly 7 to 11 cycles. One entry per CDR3 protein results from TCRdb running MiXCR on the 5' RACE reads. The table lists fewer than 2 million distinct CDR3 sequences, 30% to 40% of them singletons, with 23% in the top ten. The origin of this receptor is a human donor in good health. Sequenced: blood. The gene calls are TRBV29-1 and TRBJ1-2; possibly TRBD1 for D (5 bases). DNA of the CDR3: TGCAGCGTACGAACTACAGGAGACCGCTATGGCTACACCTTC. This encodes CSVRTTGDRYGYTF.